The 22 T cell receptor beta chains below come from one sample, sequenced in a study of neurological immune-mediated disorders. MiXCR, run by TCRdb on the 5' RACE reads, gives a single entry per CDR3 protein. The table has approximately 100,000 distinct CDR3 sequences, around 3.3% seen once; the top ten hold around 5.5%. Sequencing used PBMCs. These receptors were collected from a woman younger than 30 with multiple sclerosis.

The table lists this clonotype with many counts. The chain's CDR3 is CSARDKGGWDTEAFF. The CDR3 DNA reads TGCAGTGCTAGAGATAAGGGGGGCTGGGACACTGAAGCTTTCTTT. This chain uses TRBV20-1 with TRBJ1-1, with D possibly matching TRBD1 (6 bases). The CDR3 is 15 residues long. Germline CDR1 reads DFQATT; CDR2 reads SNEGSKA (reference sequence). The germline V and J ends were trimmed by 0 bases and 3 bases, with 14 bases remaining between them.

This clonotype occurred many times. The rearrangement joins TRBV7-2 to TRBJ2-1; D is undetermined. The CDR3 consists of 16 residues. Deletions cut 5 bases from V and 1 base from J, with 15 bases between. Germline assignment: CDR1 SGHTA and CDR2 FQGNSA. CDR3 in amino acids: CASSLVRSPSYNEQFF. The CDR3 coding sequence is TGTGCCAGCAGCCTGGTAAGATCACCATCCTACAATGAGCAGTTCTTC. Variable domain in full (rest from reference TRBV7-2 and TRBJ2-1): GAGVSQSPSNKVTEKGKDVELRCDPISGHTALYWYRQSLGQGLEFLIYFQGNSAPDKSGLPSDRFSAERTGGSVSTLTIQRTQQEDSAVYLCASSLVRSPSYNEQFFGPGTRLTVL.

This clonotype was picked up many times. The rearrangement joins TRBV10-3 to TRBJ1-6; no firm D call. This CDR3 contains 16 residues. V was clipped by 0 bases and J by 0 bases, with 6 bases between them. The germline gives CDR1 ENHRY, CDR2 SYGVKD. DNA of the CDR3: TGTGCCATCAGTGAGTCGGCGAGCTCCTATAATTCACCCCTCCACTTT. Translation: CAISESASSYNSPLHF.

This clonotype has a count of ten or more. DNA of the CDR3: TGTGCCAGCAGTTTAATGGCTAGCGGGAACAATGAGCAGTTCTTC. This translates into CASSLMASGNNEQFF. The chain uses TRBV12-3 or TRBV12-4 and TRBJ2-1; 9 bases fit TRBD2. CDR3 size: 15 residues. J gave up 5 bases and V 2 bases, and 4 bases lay outside the gene matches.

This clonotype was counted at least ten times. CDR3 coding DNA: TGTGCCAGCTGCCGGGCCTCTGGGACCGGGGAGCTGTTTTTT. As protein: CASCRASGTGELFF. The chain has TRBV12-3 or TRBV12-4 and TRBJ2-2; no definite D call. The ends were cut back, 8 bases at V and 5 bases at J, with 15 bases in the middle. This CDR3 comprises 14 residues.

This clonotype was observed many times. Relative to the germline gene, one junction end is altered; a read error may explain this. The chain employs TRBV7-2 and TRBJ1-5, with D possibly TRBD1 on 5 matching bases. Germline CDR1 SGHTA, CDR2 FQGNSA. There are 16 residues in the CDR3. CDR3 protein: CASSLVGGDSNQPQHF. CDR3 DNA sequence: TGTGCCAGCAGTTTAGTCGGGGGGGATAGCAATCAGCCCCAGCATTTT.

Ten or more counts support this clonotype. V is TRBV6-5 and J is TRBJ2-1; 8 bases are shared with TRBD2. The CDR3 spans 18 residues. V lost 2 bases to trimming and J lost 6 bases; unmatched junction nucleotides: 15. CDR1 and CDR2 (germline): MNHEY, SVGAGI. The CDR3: CASSYRGVLSGRRNEQFF. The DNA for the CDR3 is TGTGCCAGCAGTTACCGGGGAGTTCTGAGCGGGAGACGCAATGAGCAGTTCTTC.

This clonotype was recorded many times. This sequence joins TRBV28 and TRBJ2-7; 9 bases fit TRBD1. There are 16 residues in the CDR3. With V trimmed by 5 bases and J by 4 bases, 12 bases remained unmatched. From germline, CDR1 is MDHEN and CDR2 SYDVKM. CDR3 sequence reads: CASSPPTGGDTYEQYF. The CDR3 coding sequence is TGTGCCAGCAGTCCCCCGACAGGGGGGGACACTTACGAGCAGTACTTC. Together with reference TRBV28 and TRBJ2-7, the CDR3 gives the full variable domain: DVKVTQSSRYLVKRTGEKVFLECVQDMDHENMFWYRQDPGLGLRLIYFSYDVKMKEKGDIPEGYSVSREKKERFSLILESASTNQTSMYLCASSPPTGGDTYEQYFGPGTRLTVT.

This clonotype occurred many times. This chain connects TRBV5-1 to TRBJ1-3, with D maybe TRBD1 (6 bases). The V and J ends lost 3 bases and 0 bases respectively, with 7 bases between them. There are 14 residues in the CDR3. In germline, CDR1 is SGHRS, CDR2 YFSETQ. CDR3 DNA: TGCGCCAGCAGCTCGGACAGCTCTGGAAACACCATATATTTT. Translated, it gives CASSSDSSGNTIYF.

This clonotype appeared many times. CDR3 sequence: CASSPLGQNLNYGYTF. The CDR3 DNA follows: TGCGCCAGCAGCCCCTTGGGACAGAACCTCAACTATGGCTACACCTTC. This rearrangement joins TRBV5-1 to TRBJ1-2; TRBD1 matches 7 bases. V was clipped by 4 bases and J by 2 bases; unmatched bases: 11. This CDR3 is 16 amino acids long. CDR1 and CDR2 from the germline V gene are SGHRS and YFSETQ. Complete variable domain (other parts from reference TRBV5-1 and TRBJ1-2): KAGVTQTPRYLIKTRGQQVTLSCSPISGHRSVSWYQQTPGQGLQFLFEYFSETQRNKGNFPGRFSGRQFSNSRSEMNVSTLELGDSALYLCASSPLGQNLNYGYTFGSGTRLTVV.

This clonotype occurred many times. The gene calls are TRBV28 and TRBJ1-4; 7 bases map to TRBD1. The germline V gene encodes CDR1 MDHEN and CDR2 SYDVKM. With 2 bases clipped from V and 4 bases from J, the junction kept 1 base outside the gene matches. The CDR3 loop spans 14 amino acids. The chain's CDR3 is CASSLDRDNEKLFF. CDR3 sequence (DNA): TGTGCCAGCAGTTTAGACAGGGATAATGAAAAACTGTTTTTT.

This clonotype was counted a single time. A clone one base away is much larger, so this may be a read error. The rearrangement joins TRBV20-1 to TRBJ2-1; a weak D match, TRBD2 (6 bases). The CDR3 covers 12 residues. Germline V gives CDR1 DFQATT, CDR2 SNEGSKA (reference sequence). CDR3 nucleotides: TGCAGTGATAGAACATCTAGCGCTGAGCAGTTCTTC. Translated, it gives CSDRTSSAEQFF.

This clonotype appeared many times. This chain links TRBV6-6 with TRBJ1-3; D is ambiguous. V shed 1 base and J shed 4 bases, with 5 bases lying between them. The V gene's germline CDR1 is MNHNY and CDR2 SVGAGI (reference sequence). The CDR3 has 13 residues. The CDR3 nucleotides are TGTGCCAGCAGTTACTTCCCCGGAAACACCATATATTTT. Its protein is CASSYFPGNTIYF.

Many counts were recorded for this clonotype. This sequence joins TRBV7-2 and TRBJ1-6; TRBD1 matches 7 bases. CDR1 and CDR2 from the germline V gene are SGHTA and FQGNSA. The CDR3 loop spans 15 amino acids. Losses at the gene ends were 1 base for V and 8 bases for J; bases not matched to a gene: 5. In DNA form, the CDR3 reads TGTGCCAGCAGCTTAGAGGGGGCAGTGGATTCACCCCTCCACTTT. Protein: CASSLEGAVDSPLHF.

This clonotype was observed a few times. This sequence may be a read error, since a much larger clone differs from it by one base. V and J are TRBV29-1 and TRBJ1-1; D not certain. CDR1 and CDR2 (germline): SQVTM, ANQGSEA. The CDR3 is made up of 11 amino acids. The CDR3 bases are TGCCGCGTCTCGTCGGACACTGAAGCTTTCTTT. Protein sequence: CRVSSDTEAFF.

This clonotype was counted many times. CDR3 DNA sequence: TGCAGTGCTAGATCCGGGGGACAGGGCGGTCAGCCCCAGCATTTT. Amino acids: CSARSGGQGGQPQHF. The chain employs TRBV20-1 and TRBJ1-5; 9 positions match TRBD1. V shed 2 bases and J 6 bases; nucleotides not matched to a gene: 8. From germline, CDR1 is DFQATT and CDR2 SNEGSKA (reference sequence). This CDR3 is 15 amino acids long.

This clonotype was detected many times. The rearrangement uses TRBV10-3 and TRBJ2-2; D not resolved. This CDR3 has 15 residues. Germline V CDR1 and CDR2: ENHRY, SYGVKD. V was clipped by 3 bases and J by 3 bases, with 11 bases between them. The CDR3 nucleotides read TGTGCCATCAGTGAAGGTCAGGTGGACACCGGGGAGCTGTTTTTT. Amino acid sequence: CAISEGQVDTGELFF.

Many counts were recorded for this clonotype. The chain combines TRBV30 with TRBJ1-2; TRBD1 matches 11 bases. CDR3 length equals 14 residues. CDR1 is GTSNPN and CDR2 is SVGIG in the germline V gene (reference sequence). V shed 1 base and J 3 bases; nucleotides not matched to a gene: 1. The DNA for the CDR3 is TGTGCCTGGAGTGCGGACAGGGGGCACTATGGCTACACCTTC. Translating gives CAWSADRGHYGYTF.

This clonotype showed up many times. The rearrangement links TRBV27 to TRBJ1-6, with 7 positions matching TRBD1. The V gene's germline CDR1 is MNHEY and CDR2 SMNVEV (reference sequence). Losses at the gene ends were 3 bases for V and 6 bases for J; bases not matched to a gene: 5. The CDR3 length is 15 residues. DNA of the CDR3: TGTGCCAGCAGTTTTTCGGGACAGTCTAATTCACCCCTCCACTTT. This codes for CASSFSGQSNSPLHF.

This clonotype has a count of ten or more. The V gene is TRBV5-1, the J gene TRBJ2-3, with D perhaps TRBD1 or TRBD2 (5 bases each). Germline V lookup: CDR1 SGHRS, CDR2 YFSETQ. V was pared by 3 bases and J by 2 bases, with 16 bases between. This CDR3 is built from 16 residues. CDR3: CASSSDVGVYTDTQYF. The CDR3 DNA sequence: TGCGCCAGCAGCTCCGACGTGGGGGTCTACACAGATACGCAGTATTTT.

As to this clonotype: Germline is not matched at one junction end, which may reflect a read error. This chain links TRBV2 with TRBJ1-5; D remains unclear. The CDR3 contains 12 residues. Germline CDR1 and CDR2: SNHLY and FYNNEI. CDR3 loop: CASSLHSKTQNF. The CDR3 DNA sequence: TGTGCCAGCAGTCTTCACAGTAAGACCCAGAATTTT.

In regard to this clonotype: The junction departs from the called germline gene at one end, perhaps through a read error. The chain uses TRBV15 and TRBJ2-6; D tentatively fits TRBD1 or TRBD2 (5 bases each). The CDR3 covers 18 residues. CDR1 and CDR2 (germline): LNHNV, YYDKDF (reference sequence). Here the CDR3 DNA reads TGTGCCACCAGCACGGGAACAGGAGCTATCTCTGGGGACAACGTCCTGACTTTC. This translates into CATSTGTGAISGDNVLTF.